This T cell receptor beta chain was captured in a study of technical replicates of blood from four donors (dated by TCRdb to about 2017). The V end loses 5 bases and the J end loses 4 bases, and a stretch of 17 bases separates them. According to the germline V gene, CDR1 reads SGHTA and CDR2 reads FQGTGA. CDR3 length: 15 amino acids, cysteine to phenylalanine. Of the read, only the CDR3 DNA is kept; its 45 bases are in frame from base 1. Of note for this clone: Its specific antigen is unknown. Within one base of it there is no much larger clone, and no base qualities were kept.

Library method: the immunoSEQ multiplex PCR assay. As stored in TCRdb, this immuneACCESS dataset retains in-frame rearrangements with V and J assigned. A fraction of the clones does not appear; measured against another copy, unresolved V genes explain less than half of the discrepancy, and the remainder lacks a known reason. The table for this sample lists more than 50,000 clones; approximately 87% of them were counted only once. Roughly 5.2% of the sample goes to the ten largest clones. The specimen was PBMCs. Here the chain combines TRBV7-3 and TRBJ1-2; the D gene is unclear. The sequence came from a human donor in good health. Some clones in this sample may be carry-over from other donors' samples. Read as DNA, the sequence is TGTGCCAGCAGCCCCACCGGAAGAGAGGCCTATGGCTACACCTTC. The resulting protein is CASSPTGREAYGYTF.